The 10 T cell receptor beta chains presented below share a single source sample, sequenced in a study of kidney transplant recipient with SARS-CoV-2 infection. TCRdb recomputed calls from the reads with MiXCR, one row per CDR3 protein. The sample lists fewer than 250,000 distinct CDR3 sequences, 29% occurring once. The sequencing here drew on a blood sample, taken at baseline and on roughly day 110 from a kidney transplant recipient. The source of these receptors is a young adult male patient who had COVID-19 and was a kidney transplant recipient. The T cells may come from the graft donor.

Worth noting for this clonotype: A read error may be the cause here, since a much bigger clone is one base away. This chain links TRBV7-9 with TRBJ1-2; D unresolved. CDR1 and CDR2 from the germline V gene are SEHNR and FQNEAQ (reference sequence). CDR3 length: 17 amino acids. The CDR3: CAGSDVPYHGKTYGYTF. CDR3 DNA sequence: TGTGCCGGCAGCGACGTCCCATACCATGGAAAGACCTATGGCTACACCTTC. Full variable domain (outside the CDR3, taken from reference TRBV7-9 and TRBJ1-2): DTGVSQNPRHKITKRGQNVTFRCDPISEHNRLYWYRQTLGQGPEFLTYFQNEAQLEKSRLLSDRFSAERPKGSFSTLEIQRTEQGDSAMYLCAGSDVPYHGKTYGYTFGSGTRLTVV.

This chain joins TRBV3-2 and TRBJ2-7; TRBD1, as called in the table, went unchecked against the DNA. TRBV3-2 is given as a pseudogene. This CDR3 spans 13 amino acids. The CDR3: CASSRTRDYEQYF. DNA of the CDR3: TGTGCCAGCAGCCGGACAAGGGACTACGAGCAGTACTTC.

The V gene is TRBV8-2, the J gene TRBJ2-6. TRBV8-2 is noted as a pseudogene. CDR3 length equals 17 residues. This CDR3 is CGNTRRITQSRPNVLTF. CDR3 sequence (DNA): TGTGGCAATACCCGTAGGATAACACAAAGTCGGCCCAACGTCCTGACTTTC.

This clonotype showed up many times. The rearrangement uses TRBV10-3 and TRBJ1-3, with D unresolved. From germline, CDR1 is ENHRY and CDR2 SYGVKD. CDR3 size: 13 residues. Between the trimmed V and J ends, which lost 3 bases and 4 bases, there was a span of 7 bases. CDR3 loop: CAISEVQGNTIYF. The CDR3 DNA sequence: TGTGCCATCAGTGAAGTACAGGGAAACACCATATATTTT.

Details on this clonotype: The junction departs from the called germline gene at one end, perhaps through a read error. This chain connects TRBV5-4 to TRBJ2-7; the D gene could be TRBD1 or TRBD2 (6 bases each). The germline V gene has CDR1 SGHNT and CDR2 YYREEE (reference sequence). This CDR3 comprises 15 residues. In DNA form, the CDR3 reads TGTGCCGGCAGCCTGGGCGGGACAAGGGGAGACGAGCAGTACTTC. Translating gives CAGSLGGTRGDEQYF.

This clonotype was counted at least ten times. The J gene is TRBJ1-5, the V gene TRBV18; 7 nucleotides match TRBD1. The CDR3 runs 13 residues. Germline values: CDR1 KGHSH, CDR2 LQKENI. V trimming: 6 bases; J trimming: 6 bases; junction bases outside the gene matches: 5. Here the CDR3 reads CASSQGEGQPQHF. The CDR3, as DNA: TGTGCCAGCTCGCAGGGGGAAGGTCAGCCCCAGCATTTT.

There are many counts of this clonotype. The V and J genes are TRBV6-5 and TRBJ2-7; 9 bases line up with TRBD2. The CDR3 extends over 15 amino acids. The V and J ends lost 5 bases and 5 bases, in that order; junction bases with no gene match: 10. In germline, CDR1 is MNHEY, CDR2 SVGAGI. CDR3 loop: CASSGSSGNRHEQYF. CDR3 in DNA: TGTGCCAGCAGTGGGTCTAGCGGGAATCGTCACGAGCAGTACTTC.

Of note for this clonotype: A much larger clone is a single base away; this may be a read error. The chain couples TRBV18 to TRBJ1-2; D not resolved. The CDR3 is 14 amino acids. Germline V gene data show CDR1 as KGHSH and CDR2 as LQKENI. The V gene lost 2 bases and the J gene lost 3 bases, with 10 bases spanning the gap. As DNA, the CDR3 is TGTGCCAGCTCACCAGTAGAGCTGGACTATGGCTACACCTTC. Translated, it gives CASSPVELDYGYTF.

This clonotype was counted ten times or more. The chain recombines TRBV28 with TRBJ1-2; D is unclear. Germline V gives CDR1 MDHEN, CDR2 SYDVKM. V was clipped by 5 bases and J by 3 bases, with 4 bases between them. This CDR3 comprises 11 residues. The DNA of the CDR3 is TGTGCCAGCAGTGCGGACTATGGCTACACCTTC. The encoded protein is CASSADYGYTF.

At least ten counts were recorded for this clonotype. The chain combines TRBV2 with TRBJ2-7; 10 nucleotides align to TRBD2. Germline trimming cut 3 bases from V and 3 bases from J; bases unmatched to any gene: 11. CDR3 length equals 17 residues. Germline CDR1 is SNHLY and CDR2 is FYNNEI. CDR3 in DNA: TGTGCCAGCAGTGAGGTCTCGACTAGCGGGCTTAACTACGAGCAGTACTTC. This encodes CASSEVSTSGLNYEQYF.